The subject of this entry is one T cell receptor beta chain. The data were obtained in a study of blood T cell repertoires in COVID-19. Study details: The study drew acute and convalescent COVID-19 samples from the United States, Italy and Spain. T cells, B-cell-depleted T cells, or PBMCs supplied cDNA or gDNA.

Germline CDR1 reads LNHDA; CDR2 reads SQIVND (reference sequence). Trimming shortened V by 1 base and J by 2 bases, and 6 bases separated the two germline ends. This CDR3 has 14 residues. In the source study's methods: Amplification with reference gene primers provided the estimates of nucleated cell counts. Repertoires were generated with immunoSEQ multiplex PCR, while TCRdb's copy carries only in-frame clones and drops some. Clone size and V and J calls were adopted from that table, with D and trimming inferred from the DNA. The sample gives 250,000 to 300,000 clones, under 90% of which show up once; 0.94% is in the top ten.

Sequences were obtained from peripheral blood. The chain combines TRBV19 with TRBJ1-5, with a tentative D call TRBD1 (6 bases). This receptor was obtained from a woman between 40 and 50 years old who had recovered from COVID-19. The CDR3 nucleotides are TGTGCCAGTAGTATAGCAGGGGGCAATCAGCCCCAGCATTTT. Encoded protein: CASSIAGGNQPQHF.